The 29 T cell receptor beta chains reported below all come from one sample, sequenced in a study of T cells after yellow fever vaccination. One entry per CDR3 protein, called by TCRdb with MiXCR from the 5' RACE reads. The sample yields around 600,000 distinct CDR3 sequences, around an eighth seen once. The starting material was PBMCs, obtained on the day of the yellow fever booster vaccination. These receptors were taken from a young man who received the YFV17D yellow fever vaccine.

The genes are TRBV28 and TRBJ1-2, with TRBD1 as a possible D gene (5 bases). V was shortened by 8 bases and J by 2 bases, with 12 bases between the two germline ends. Germline V gives CDR1 MDHEN, CDR2 SYDVKM. The CDR3 has 13 residues. CDR3 nucleotide sequence: TGTGCCAGCGCTCCGGGGGAGAACTATGGCTACACCTTC. Translated, it gives CASAPGENYGYTF.

This clonotype was found many times. The V gene is TRBV3-1, the J gene TRBJ2-7; D not certain. V lost 3 bases, J lost 6 bases, and 15 bases lay in between. There are 14 residues in the CDR3. Germline CDR1 reads LGHDT; CDR2 reads YNNKEL (reference sequence). CDR3 region: CASSHALAASEQYF. CDR3 in DNA: TGTGCCAGCAGCCATGCGCTTGCGGCCTCCGAGCAGTACTTC.

The V and J genes are TRBV18 and TRBJ2-4; 9 bases agree with TRBD1. CDR3 length: 16 amino acids. CDR1 is KGHSH, CDR2 LQKENI, per germline. Unmatched junction bases numbered 9, after V lost 2 bases and J lost 7 bases. The DNA for the CDR3 is TGTGCCAGCTCACCAGTCACAGGGGGCGAGGTGAACATTCAGTACTTC. Its translation is CASSPVTGGEVNIQYF.

This clonotype was seen ten or more times. This chain connects TRBV28 to TRBJ2-5; perhaps TRBD1 as D (6 bases). Per germline, CDR1 MDHEN and CDR2 SYDVKM. Trimming cost V 5 bases and J 2 bases, with 9 bases left between them. The CDR3 runs to 13 residues. This chain's CDR3 is CASSPQGQETQYF. In DNA, the CDR3 is TGTGCCAGCAGTCCCCAGGGGCAAGAGACCCAGTACTTC.

The V and J genes are TRBV28 and TRBJ2-7; no definite D call. This CDR3 is 13 amino acids long. Per germline, CDR1 MDHEN and CDR2 SYDVKM. V dropped 6 bases and J dropped 6 bases, with 15 bases sitting between them. The CDR3 bases are TGTGCCAGCAGAAATGGAAGGGTCCGCGAGCAGTACTTC. Translation: CASRNGRVREQYF.

CDR3 coding DNA: TGTGCCAGCTCACCACCAATAGGCATCTTCAATGAGCAGTTCTTC. This gives the protein CASSPPIGIFNEQFF. The chain uses TRBV18 and TRBJ2-1, with D unresolved. This CDR3 is 15 amino acids long. Trimming shortened V by 0 bases and J by 6 bases, and 12 bases separated the two germline ends. CDR1 is KGHSH and CDR2 is LQKENI in the germline V gene.

This chain links TRBV25-1 with TRBJ2-1; D assignment may be TRBD1 or TRBD2 (5 bases each). Germline CDR1 and CDR2: MGHDK and SYGVNS. Between the trimmed V and J ends, which lost 1 base and 10 bases, there was a span of 20 bases. The CDR3 has 16 residues. The CDR3: CASSELETGRGEEQFF. The CDR3 DNA follows: TGTGCCAGCAGTGAATTAGAAACGGGTAGGGGAGAGGAGCAGTTCTTC.

The table lists this clonotype with many counts. The V gene is TRBV4-2, the J gene TRBJ2-5; 10 bases align to TRBD2. The CDR3 sequence is 15 residues long. V gave up 0 bases and J gave up 2 bases; unmatched junction bases: 0. Germline CDR1 is LGHNA and CDR2 is YNFKEQ. The CDR3 sequence: CASSQETSGQETQYF. CDR3 in DNA: TGTGCCAGCAGCCAAGAGACTAGCGGGCAAGAGACCCAGTACTTC.

This clonotype has just a few counts. CDR3 region: CSVVGAGGRAYEQYF. CDR3 nucleotides: TGCAGCGTTGTCGGGGCTGGGGGCCGGGCCTACGAGCAGTACTTC. V is TRBV29-1 and J is TRBJ2-7, with a weak D call TRBD1 (6 bases). V lost 4 bases to trimming and J lost 2 bases, with 18 bases between them. The CDR3 contains 15 residues. CDR1 SQVTM and CDR2 ANQGSEA come from the germline V gene.

This chain connects TRBV6-5 to TRBJ2-1; unclear D gene. The CDR3 has 15 residues. Germline values: CDR1 MNHEY, CDR2 SVGAGI. Trimming pared 2 bases from V and 6 bases from J, leaving 14 bases between. The CDR3 DNA reads as TGTGCCAGCAGTTACGAAGTGTACGGCTCCAATGAGCAGTTCTTC. Encoded protein: CASSYEVYGSNEQFF.

This clonotype came up a few times. The chain uses TRBV3-1 and TRBJ2-6, with 7 bases that match TRBD1. CDR3 length: 17 amino acids. Germline V gene sequence: CDR1 LGHDT, CDR2 YNNKEL (reference sequence). V dropped 1 base and J dropped 0; count of bases not matched to a gene: 3. CDR3 DNA sequence: TGTGCCAGCAGCCAAGGATACAGGGGCTCTGGGGCCAACGTCCTGACTTTC. It encodes CASSQGYRGSGANVLTF. Together with reference TRBV3-1 and TRBJ2-6, the CDR3 gives the full variable domain: DTAVSQTPKYLVTQMGNDKSIKCEQNLGHDTMYWYKQDSKKFLKIMFSYNNKELIINETVPNRFSPKSPDKAHLNLHINSLELGDSAVYFCASSQGYRGSGANVLTFGAGSRLTVL.

In its sample, this clonotype was seen a few times. This chain links TRBV30 with TRBJ2-1; TRBD2 matches 11 bases. Trimming at V came to 3 bases and at J to 6 bases, leaving 4 bases not matched to a gene. Germline CDR1 and CDR2: GTSNPN and SVGIG (reference sequence). The CDR3 runs 14 residues. The CDR3 here is CAWRLAGGTNEQFF. CDR3 nucleotides: TGTGCCTGGAGGCTAGCGGGAGGTACCAATGAGCAGTTCTTC.

V gene TRBV20-1 combines with J gene TRBJ2-3; D is perhaps TRBD2 (6 bases). V lost 0 bases, J lost 3 bases, and 19 bases lay in between. The CDR3 contains 17 residues. The V gene's germline CDR1 is DFQATT and CDR2 SNEGSKA (reference sequence). Written as DNA, the CDR3 is TGCAGTGCTAGAGATGCGGGACGGGCTTGGTCGACAGATACGCAGTATTTT. This codes for CSARDAGRAWSTDTQYF.

The rearrangement links TRBV20-1 to TRBJ2-1, with 7 positions matching TRBD1. The V gene's germline CDR1 is DFQATT and CDR2 SNEGSKA (reference sequence). With 3 bases clipped from V and 5 bases from J, the junction kept 7 bases outside the gene matches. This CDR3 is 14 amino acids long. The CDR3 region has the DNA TGCAGTGCTAGGGTAGGGGGCATCGACAATGAGCAGTTCTTC. Translating gives CSARVGGIDNEQFF.

This chain joins TRBV6-1 and TRBJ2-2, with a possible D match to TRBD2 (6 bases). V was shortened by 7 bases and J by 4 bases, with 16 bases between the two germline ends. Germline V gives CDR1 MNHNS, CDR2 SASEGT. The CDR3 totals 15 residues. The CDR3 loop is CASTRDFSLTGELFF. The CDR3 DNA is TGTGCCAGCACCCGGGACTTCTCTCTCACCGGGGAGCTGTTTTTT.

This clonotype was detected a few times. This chain connects TRBV6-1 to TRBJ2-5; perhaps TRBD2 as D (5 bases). The CDR3 is 14 residues long. CDR1 is MNHNS and CDR2 is SASEGT in the germline V gene. Trimming took off 5 bases at V and 1 base at J, with 11 bases between the two ends. The CDR3, as DNA: TGTGCCAGCAGTCGGAGCGGAGCCCAAGAGACCCAGTACTTC. Encoded protein: CASSRSGAQETQYF.

This chain uses TRBV25-1 with TRBJ2-5; D remains ambiguous. The CDR3 length is 11 residues. The germline V gene encodes CDR1 MGHDK and CDR2 SYGVNS. V was shortened by 7 bases and J by 5 bases, with 8 bases between the two germline ends. This chain's CDR3 is CASKSRETQYF. The CDR3 DNA is TGTGCCAGCAAGAGTAGGGAGACCCAGTACTTC.

V is TRBV7-6 and J is TRBJ2-1; D perhaps matches TRBD1 (6 bases). V lost 3 bases and J 4 bases, leaving 13 bases between the germline ends. The germline V gene has CDR1 SGHVS and CDR2 FNYEAQ. This CDR3 comprises 15 residues. The CDR3 bases are TGTGCCAGCAGCTTTCTGCGCGGACAGTACAATGAGCAGTTCTTC. The encoded protein is CASSFLRGQYNEQFF. Supplemented by reference TRBV7-6 and TRBJ2-1, the full variable domain reads GAGVSQSPRYKVTKRGQDVALRCDPISGHVSLYWYRQALGQGPEFLTYFNYEAQQDKSGLPNDRFSAERPEGSISTLTIQRTEQRDSAMYRCASSFLRGQYNEQFFGPGTRLTVL.

As DNA, the CDR3 is TGTGCCAGCAGCTTTACAGGGTACTCATCCGAGCAGTACTTC. Translated, it gives CASSFTGYSSEQYF. V gene TRBV7-2 combines with J gene TRBJ2-7; tentatively, D is TRBD1 (6 bases). Per the germline V gene, CDR1 is SGHTA and CDR2 is FQGNSA. CDR3 length: 14 residues. Trimming stripped 3 bases from V and 6 bases from J, with 15 bases between. The full variable domain, its missing parts supplied by reference TRBV7-2 and TRBJ2-7, is GAGVSQSPSNKVTEKGKDVELRCDPISGHTALYWYRQSLGQGLEFLIYFQGNSAPDKSGLPSDRFSAERTGGSVSTLTIQRTQQEDSAVYLCASSFTGYSSEQYFGPGTRLTVT.

This clonotype was found a few times. This rearrangement joins TRBV20-1 to TRBJ1-3; the D is unclear. This CDR3 has 11 residues. Trimming removed 1 base from V and 4 bases from J, with 2 bases in between. Germline CDR1 DFQATT, CDR2 SNEGSKA (reference sequence). The CDR3 DNA follows: TGCAGTGCTAGAGCCGGAAACACCATATATTTT. Encoded protein: CSARAGNTIYF.

There are a few counts of this clonotype. The chain links TRBV20-1 to TRBJ2-1; possibly TRBD2 for D (6 bases). Trimming removed 6 bases from V and 6 bases from J, with 15 bases in between. Germline loops: CDR1 DFQATT, CDR2 SNEGSKA (reference sequence). The CDR3 contains 13 residues. CDR3 DNA sequence: TGCAGTGCCAGTCGGCGGGACCTCAATGAGCAGTTCTTC. This encodes CSASRRDLNEQFF.

This chain joins TRBV4-1 and TRBJ1-1; D gene unclear. V dropped 2 bases and J dropped 7 bases, with 5 bases sitting between them. The CDR3 is made up of 11 amino acids. CDR1 is MGHRA, CDR2 YSYEKL, per germline. The CDR3 DNA is TGCGCCAGCAGCCAATATGGTGAAGCTTTCTTT. This translates into CASSQYGEAFF.

As for this clonotype: A read error may account for a junction end that differs from germline. The chain carries TRBV20-1 and TRBJ2-1; TRBD2 might be the D (6 bases). Germline assignment: CDR1 DFQATT and CDR2 SNEGSKA (reference sequence). The CDR3 loop spans 16 amino acids. CDR3 coding DNA: TGCTGTGCTAGAGATGGTGGGGGGTCCTCCTACAATGAGCAGTTCTTC. It is translated as CCARDGGGSSYNEQFF.

The chain joins TRBV7-2 to TRBJ1-2, with 9 bases that match TRBD1. The CDR3 has 14 amino acids. Germline CDR1 and CDR2: SGHTA and FQGNSA. V was pared by 6 bases and J by 5 bases, with 7 bases of the junction left unmatched. The CDR3 reads CASRTRDREYGYTF. Here the CDR3 DNA reads TGTGCCAGCAGGACCCGGGACAGGGAATATGGCTACACCTTC. The entire variable domain, with the rest obtained from reference TRBV7-2 and TRBJ1-2, is as follows: GAGVSQSPSNKVTEKGKDVELRCDPISGHTALYWYRQSLGQGLEFLIYFQGNSAPDKSGLPSDRFSAERTGGSVSTLTIQRTQQEDSAVYLCASRTRDREYGYTFGSGTRLTVV.

The CDR3 spells CASSLAGGPEEQYF. CDR3 sequence (DNA): TGTGCCAGCAGCTTAGCGGGAGGGCCCGAGGAGCAGTACTTC. The chain is built from TRBV7-2 and TRBJ2-7, with 7 bases matching TRBD2. The trim removed 0 bases at V and 7 bases at J, leaving 6 bases unmatched. The CDR3 spans 14 residues. Germline-derived CDR1 and CDR2 are SGHTA and FQGNSA.

CDR3 in DNA: TGTGCCAGCAGCCTTGGCTCGCTAATTGAGCAGTTCTTC. Protein: CASSLGSLIEQFF. The chain couples TRBV7-2 to TRBJ2-1; no clear D. V was trimmed by 5 bases and J by 9 bases, leaving 14 bases between them. The CDR3 is 13 amino acids. The V gene's germline CDR1 is SGHTA and CDR2 FQGNSA.

This clonotype appeared a few times. This chain joins TRBV6-6 and TRBJ2-7; D unresolved. The CDR3 runs to 12 residues. The germline V gene encodes CDR1 MNHNY and CDR2 SVGAGI (reference sequence). Trimming cost V 9 bases and J 4 bases, with 13 bases left between them. This chain's CDR3 is CASGVRFYEQYF. Here the CDR3 DNA reads TGTGCCAGTGGTGTGAGGTTTTACGAGCAGTACTTC.

This clonotype has more than one count but fewer than ten. This chain uses TRBV29-1 with TRBJ2-7; D may correspond to TRBD1 or TRBD2 (5 bases each). The V gene lost 8 bases and the J gene lost 0 bases, with 11 bases spanning the gap. Germline CDR1 is SQVTM and CDR2 is ANQGSEA. The CDR3 is 12 amino acids. The CDR3: CSFRDGSYEQYF. In DNA, the CDR3 is TGCAGCTTCCGGGACGGCTCCTACGAGCAGTACTTC.

The J gene is TRBJ2-5, the V gene TRBV28, with a weak D call TRBD1 (6 bases). Germline values: CDR1 MDHEN, CDR2 SYDVKM. The CDR3 totals 15 residues. The germline V and J ends were trimmed by 6 bases and 6 bases, with 20 bases remaining between them. CDR3 protein: CASSLSFGQSKTQYF. CDR3 bases: TGTGCCAGCAGCCTCTCCTTTGGACAGTCTAAGACCCAGTACTTC.